This is a list of T cell receptor beta chains from one sample in a study of blood T cell repertoires in COVID-19. Libraries were prepared by immunoSEQ multiplex PCR; TCRdb keeps only in-frame clonotypes and omits some of them. This table holds 200,000 to 250,000 clones, roughly 82% found once. Sequencing was performed on peripheral blood. The receptor set was obtained from a woman in her seventies with acute or convalescent COVID-19. CDR3s include the opening cysteine and the closing phenylalanine or tryptophan. A D gene is named only where the DNA matches it firmly. The listing skips clone size in some rows; elsewhere it reads once, few, many or a size class.

j_call: TRBJ2-1
d_call: .
v_call: TRBV7-2
clone_size: many
cdr3_length: 15
cdr3_nt: TGTGCCAGCAGCGCAGGTGTACCCCCTGTTACTGAGCAGTTCTTC
cdr3_aa: CASSAGVPPVTEQFF

j_call: TRBJ1-3
d_call: TRBD1
v_call: TRBV6-5
clone_size: .
cdr3_length: 15
cdr3_nt: TGTGCCAGCAGTCTTACAGGGGGCACGGTCAACACCATATATTTT
cdr3_aa: CASSLTGGTVNTIYF

j_call: TRBJ1-3
d_call: .
v_call: TRBV6-5
clone_size: .
cdr3_length: 13
cdr3_nt: TGTGCCAGCAGTTCCCCCCCCCGGAACACCATATATTTT
cdr3_aa: CASSSPPRNTIYF

j_call: TRBJ1-4
d_call: TRBD1
v_call: TRBV18
clone_size: .
cdr3_length: 14
cdr3_nt: TGTGCCAGCTCATCCAGGGGGTCTAATGAAAAACTGTTTTTT
cdr3_aa: CASSSRGSNEKLFF

j_call: TRBJ1-2
d_call: .
v_call: TRBV3-1/TRBV3-2
clone_size: .
cdr3_length: 15
cdr3_nt: TGTGCCAGCAGCCAAGTTCTGGGAGCTTTAGGGGGCTACACCTTC
cdr3_aa: CASSQVLGALGGYTF

j_call: TRBJ2-5
d_call: .
v_call: TRBV7-9
clone_size: .
cdr3_length: 14
cdr3_nt: TGTGCCAGCAGCCTTCAGATGAATCAAGAGACCCAGTACTTC
cdr3_aa: CASSLQMNQETQYF

j_call: TRBJ1-2
d_call: TRBD1
v_call: TRBV28
clone_size: .
cdr3_length: 15
cdr3_nt: TGTGCCAGCAGCCCCCCGGGACAGGGACCCTATGGCTACACCTTC
cdr3_aa: CASSPPGQGPYGYTF

j_call: TRBJ2-2
d_call: TRBD1
v_call: TRBV6-5
clone_size: few
cdr3_length: 14
cdr3_nt: TGTGCCAGCATAGGACAGGGACGGGCCGGGGAGCTGTTTTTT
cdr3_aa: CASIGQGRAGELFF

j_call: TRBJ2-1
d_call: .
v_call: TRBV12-3/TRBV12-4
clone_size: .
cdr3_length: 11
cdr3_nt: TGTGCCAGCAGTTCCCTAAATGAGCAGTTCTTC
cdr3_aa: CASSSLNEQFF

j_call: TRBJ2-7
d_call: TRBD1
v_call: TRBV5-1
clone_size: .
cdr3_length: 14
cdr3_nt: TGCGCCAGCAGCTTGGGGGACAGGGCCTACGAGCAGTACTTC
cdr3_aa: CASSLGDRAYEQYF

j_call: TRBJ2-3
d_call: TRBD1
v_call: TRBV3-1/TRBV3-2
clone_size: once
cdr3_length: 17
cdr3_nt: TGTGCCAGCAGCCAAGCCACAGGGGCCTCTAGCACAGATACGCAGTATTTT
cdr3_aa: CASSQATGASSTDTQYF

j_call: TRBJ1-5
d_call: .
v_call: TRBV20-1
clone_size: .
cdr3_length: 15
cdr3_nt: TGCAGTGCTAGTCCCGGACAGACTAGCAATCAGCCCCAGCATTTT
cdr3_aa: CSASPGQTSNQPQHF

j_call: TRBJ1-1
d_call: .
v_call: TRBV15
clone_size: once
cdr3_length: 15
cdr3_nt: TGTGCCACCAGCAGAGATATCGGGGGTTTGACTGAAGCTTTCTTT
cdr3_aa: CATSRDIGGLTEAFF

j_call: TRBJ1-5
d_call: TRBD1
v_call: TRBV4-2
clone_size: few
cdr3_length: 16
cdr3_nt: TGTGCCAGCAGCCAAAAGGACAGGGGGCCGGGTCAGCCCCAGCATTTT
cdr3_aa: CASSQKDRGPGQPQHF

j_call: TRBJ1-2
d_call: TRBD1
v_call: TRBV19
clone_size: .
cdr3_length: 15
cdr3_nt: TGTGCCAGTAGTAACCCACAGGGGCTCTTAGGTGGCTACACCTTC
cdr3_aa: CASSNPQGLLGGYTF

j_call: TRBJ1-5
d_call: .
v_call: TRBV5-1
clone_size: .
cdr3_length: 15
cdr3_nt: TGCGCCAGCAGCTTAGGACATAATAGCAATCAGCCCCAGCATTTT
cdr3_aa: CASSLGHNSNQPQHF

j_call: TRBJ2-5
d_call: .
v_call: TRBV5-4
clone_size: .
cdr3_length: 14
cdr3_nt: TGTGCCAGCACCCGAGGACTATCCCAAGAGACCCAGTACTTC
cdr3_aa: CASTRGLSQETQYF

j_call: TRBJ1-2
d_call: .
v_call: TRBV24-1
clone_size: .
cdr3_length: 14
cdr3_nt: TGTGCCACCAGTGATTTGGGGGCAGACTATGGCTACACCTTC
cdr3_aa: CATSDLGADYGYTF

j_call: TRBJ1-3
d_call: TRBD1
v_call: TRBV9
clone_size: .
cdr3_length: 14
cdr3_nt: TGTGCCAGCAGCGTGGGACAGGGGAGAAACACCATATATTTT
cdr3_aa: CASSVGQGRNTIYF

j_call: TRBJ1-3
d_call: .
v_call: TRBV2
clone_size: .
cdr3_length: 15
cdr3_nt: TGTGCCAGCAGTACAGCCGCTACCTCTGGAAACACCATATATTTT
cdr3_aa: CASSTAATSGNTIYF

j_call: TRBJ1-6
d_call: .
v_call: TRBV5-4
clone_size: .
cdr3_length: 15
cdr3_nt: TGTGCCAGCAGCTTCCAGGGTGTTAGTGCTTCACCCCTCCACTTT
cdr3_aa: CASSFQGVSASPLHF

j_call: TRBJ2-2
d_call: .
v_call: TRBV2
clone_size: .
cdr3_length: 13
cdr3_nt: TGTGCCAGCAGTGAAACGCCAGGCGGGGAGCTGTTTTTT
cdr3_aa: CASSETPGGELFF

j_call: TRBJ2-1
d_call: .
v_call: TRBV2
clone_size: .
cdr3_length: 10
cdr3_nt: TGTGCCAGCAACGCCGGTGAGCAGTTCTTC
cdr3_aa: CASNAGEQFF

j_call: TRBJ1-2
d_call: TRBD1
v_call: TRBV23-1
clone_size: .
cdr3_length: 14
cdr3_nt: TGCGCCAGTAGTAAGGGACAGCCACACGATGGCTACACCTTC
cdr3_aa: CASSKGQPHDGYTF

j_call: TRBJ2-3
d_call: .
v_call: TRBV7-9
clone_size: .
cdr3_length: 14
cdr3_nt: TGTGCCAGCAGCTTAGGGAGGGATAAAGATACGCAGTATTTT
cdr3_aa: CASSLGRDKDTQYF

j_call: TRBJ1-1
d_call: .
v_call: TRBV5-4
clone_size: .
cdr3_length: 16
cdr3_nt: TGTGCCAGCAGCCGTACGTCAGGGCCGCGGAACACTGAAGCTTTCTTT
cdr3_aa: CASSRTSGPRNTEAFF

j_call: TRBJ2-3
d_call: .
v_call: TRBV12-3/TRBV12-4
clone_size: .
cdr3_length: 13
cdr3_nt: TGTGCCAGCAGTTTCTCGTACACAGATACGCAGTATTTT
cdr3_aa: CASSFSYTDTQYF

j_call: TRBJ1-2
d_call: TRBD1
v_call: TRBV10-3
clone_size: .
cdr3_length: 12
cdr3_nt: TGTGCCATCCAGACAGGGGAATATGGCTACACCTTC
cdr3_aa: CAIQTGEYGYTF

j_call: TRBJ1-1
d_call: TRBD1
v_call: TRBV7-8
clone_size: .
cdr3_length: 16
cdr3_nt: TGTGCCAGCAGCTGGAGACAGGGGGCTTTGAACACTGAAGCTTTCTTT
cdr3_aa: CASSWRQGALNTEAFF

j_call: TRBJ1-3
d_call: .
v_call: TRBV4-3
clone_size: .
cdr3_length: 15
cdr3_nt: TGCGCCAGCAGCCAAGATCAGGATCGTGGAAACACCATATATTTT
cdr3_aa: CASSQDQDRGNTIYF

j_call: TRBJ1-4
d_call: .
v_call: TRBV4-1
clone_size: .
cdr3_length: 17
cdr3_nt: TGCGCCAGCAGCCAAGATCTCTGGGGGGGAACTAATGAAAAACTGTTTTTT
cdr3_aa: CASSQDLWGGTNEKLFF

j_call: TRBJ1-6
d_call: .
v_call: TRBV14
clone_size: .
cdr3_length: 13
cdr3_nt: TGTGCCAGCAGCCAAGATCGGGGTACGGCCCTCCACTTT
cdr3_aa: CASSQDRGTALHF

j_call: TRBJ1-3
d_call: .
v_call: TRBV21-1
clone_size: once
cdr3_length: 17
cdr3_nt: TGTGCCAGCAGCAACCCCACCTTGACAGGTACTGGAAACACCATATATTTT
cdr3_aa: CASSNPTLTGTGNTIYF

j_call: TRBJ2-7
d_call: .
v_call: TRBV6-2/TRBV6-3
clone_size: once
cdr3_length: 11
cdr3_nt: TGTGCCAGCAGTCTCAGGTACGAGCAGTACTTC
cdr3_aa: CASSLRYEQYF

j_call: TRBJ1-6
d_call: .
v_call: TRBV5-1
clone_size: .
cdr3_length: 16
cdr3_nt: TGCGCCAGCAGCTTGGAAGGGGCAGGGGCTTATTCACCCCTCCACTTT
cdr3_aa: CASSLEGAGAYSPLHF

j_call: TRBJ2-1
d_call: .
v_call: TRBV21-1
clone_size: .
cdr3_length: 14
cdr3_nt: TGTGCCAGCACCCCGGACAGGGTGATGAATGAGCAGTTCTTC
cdr3_aa: CASTPDRVMNEQFF

j_call: TRBJ2-7
d_call: TRBD2
v_call: TRBV5-1
clone_size: .
cdr3_length: 16
cdr3_nt: TGCGCCAGCAGCTCGGGACTAGCGGGGGGGCGTAACGAGCAGTACTTC
cdr3_aa: CASSSGLAGGRNEQYF

j_call: TRBJ1-4
d_call: .
v_call: TRBV28
clone_size: .
cdr3_length: 13
cdr3_nt: TGTGCCAGCAGGCGGCTTACTAATGAAAAACTGTTTTTT
cdr3_aa: CASRRLTNEKLFF

j_call: TRBJ1-1
d_call: .
v_call: TRBV7-8
clone_size: .
cdr3_length: 16
cdr3_nt: TGTGCCAGCAGCTTATTAGGCGGTCAAGTGGACACTGAAGCTTTCTTT
cdr3_aa: CASSLLGGQVDTEAFF

j_call: TRBJ1-5
d_call: .
v_call: TRBV6-5
clone_size: .
cdr3_length: 13
cdr3_nt: TGTGCCAGCACCTCGACACCCAATCAGCCCCAGCATTTT
cdr3_aa: CASTSTPNQPQHF

j_call: TRBJ2-5
d_call: .
v_call: TRBV2
clone_size: .
cdr3_length: 12
cdr3_nt: TGTGCCAGCAGTGAAGCCAGAGAGACCCAGTACTTC
cdr3_aa: CASSEARETQYF

j_call: TRBJ1-3
d_call: .
v_call: TRBV15
clone_size: once
cdr3_length: 16
cdr3_nt: TGTGCCACCAGCAGAGACAGGGCGGCGACTGGAAACACCATATATTTT
cdr3_aa: CATSRDRAATGNTIYF

j_call: TRBJ1-1
d_call: .
v_call: TRBV5-1
clone_size: .
cdr3_length: 14
cdr3_nt: TGCGCCAGCAGCTTGATGGGGCTCTTCACTGAAGCTTTCTTT
cdr3_aa: CASSLMGLFTEAFF

j_call: TRBJ1-4
d_call: .
v_call: TRBV6-5
clone_size: .
cdr3_length: 16
cdr3_nt: TGTGCCAGCAGTTATAACCCAGGCGGGAGTAGTGAAAAACTGTTTTTT
cdr3_aa: CASSYNPGGSSEKLFF

j_call: TRBJ1-1
d_call: .
v_call: TRBV27
clone_size: .
cdr3_length: 15
cdr3_nt: TGTGCCAGCAGTTTATCTTCCGGGATCCTCACTGAAGCTTTCTTT
cdr3_aa: CASSLSSGILTEAFF

j_call: TRBJ1-5
d_call: TRBD1
v_call: TRBV7-2
clone_size: .
cdr3_length: 14
cdr3_nt: TGTGCCAGCAGCTTAACAGGGGGATTTCTGCCCCAGCATTTT
cdr3_aa: CASSLTGGFLPQHF

j_call: TRBJ2-7
d_call: TRBD2
v_call: TRBV3-1/TRBV3-2
clone_size: once
cdr3_length: 15
cdr3_nt: TGTGCCAGCAGCCAAAGGACTAGCCGGGCCTACGAGCAGTACTTC
cdr3_aa: CASSQRTSRAYEQYF

j_call: TRBJ1-1
d_call: TRBD1
v_call: TRBV28
clone_size: .
cdr3_length: 17
cdr3_nt: TGTGTCGCGCTAGGGACAGGGGAGACTGGCAGGAACACTGAAGCTTTCTTT
cdr3_aa: CVALGTGETGRNTEAFF

j_call: TRBJ2-1
d_call: .
v_call: TRBV7-8
clone_size: .
cdr3_length: 15
cdr3_nt: TGTGCCAGCAGCTTAGCACAGGGCTCCTACAATGAGCAGTTCTTC
cdr3_aa: CASSLAQGSYNEQFF

j_call: TRBJ1-1
d_call: .
v_call: TRBV10-1
clone_size: .
cdr3_length: 14
cdr3_nt: TGCGCCAGCAAGCTTCAGGGCGGGAACACTGAAGCTTTCTTT
cdr3_aa: CASKLQGGNTEAFF

j_call: TRBJ1-4
d_call: .
v_call: TRBV5-1
clone_size: few
cdr3_length: 13
cdr3_nt: TGCGCCAGCAGCCCGGGCCGGGGTGAAAAACTGTTTTTT
cdr3_aa: CASSPGRGEKLFF

j_call: TRBJ1-5
d_call: .
v_call: TRBV19
clone_size: .
cdr3_length: 17
cdr3_nt: TGTGCCAGTAGTACCACGGCCAGGTGGGTCGGCAATCAGCCCCAGCATTTT
cdr3_aa: CASSTTARWVGNQPQHF

j_call: TRBJ2-7
d_call: TRBD1
v_call: TRBV5-1
clone_size: .
cdr3_length: 15
cdr3_nt: TGCGCCAGCAGCTTGGAGACAGGGGGTCCCTACGAGCAGTACTTC
cdr3_aa: CASSLETGGPYEQYF

j_call: TRBJ1-5
d_call: .
v_call: TRBV12-3/TRBV12-4
clone_size: .
cdr3_length: 13
cdr3_nt: TGTGCCAGCAGAGACTCGAGCAATCAGCCCCAGCATTTT
cdr3_aa: CASRDSSNQPQHF

j_call: TRBJ1-3
d_call: .
v_call: TRBV7-2
clone_size: .
cdr3_length: 15
cdr3_nt: TGTGCCAGCAGCTTATGGACAGTTTCTGGAAACACCATATATTTT
cdr3_aa: CASSLWTVSGNTIYF

j_call: TRBJ2-5
d_call: .
v_call: TRBV27
clone_size: once
cdr3_length: 14
cdr3_nt: TGTGCCAGCAGTTTCCCGGGCAGGGTGGAGACCCAGTACTTC
cdr3_aa: CASSFPGRVETQYF

j_call: TRBJ1-2
d_call: TRBD1
v_call: TRBV18
clone_size: .
cdr3_length: 15
cdr3_nt: TGTGCCAGCTCACCAGAAACAGGGGTAATCTATGGCTACACCTTC
cdr3_aa: CASSPETGVIYGYTF